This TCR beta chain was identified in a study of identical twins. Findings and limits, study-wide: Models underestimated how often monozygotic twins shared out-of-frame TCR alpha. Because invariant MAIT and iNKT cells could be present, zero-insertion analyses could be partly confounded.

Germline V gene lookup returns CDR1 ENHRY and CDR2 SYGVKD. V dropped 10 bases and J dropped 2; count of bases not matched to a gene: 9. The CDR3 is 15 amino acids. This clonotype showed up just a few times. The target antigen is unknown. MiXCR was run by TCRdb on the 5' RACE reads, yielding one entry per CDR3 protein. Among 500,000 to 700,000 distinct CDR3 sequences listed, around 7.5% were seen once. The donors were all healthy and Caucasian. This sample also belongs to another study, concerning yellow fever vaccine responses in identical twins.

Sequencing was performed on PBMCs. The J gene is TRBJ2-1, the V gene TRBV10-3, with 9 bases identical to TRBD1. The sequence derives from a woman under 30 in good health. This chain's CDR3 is CASRRDRETYNEQFF. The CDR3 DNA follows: TGTGCCAGCCGACGGGACAGGGAAACCTACAATGAGCAGTTCTTC.